This T cell receptor (beta chain) was observed in a study of cytomegalovirus exposure and HLA in healthy donors (dated by TCRdb to 2016 to 2017). In the study overall: A later analysis indicated that the 90 to 150 validation repertoires were generated on the platform also employed for the 720 or so repertoires of the first cohort. The study was designed to test whether signatures of past pathogen exposure could be identified by cataloging public T cell receptors. Besides the first cohort of roughly 640 subjects, a separate validation cohort made up of 90 to 150 different subjects was used. The study combined high-throughput TCR immunosequencing, statistical association of individual TCRs with disease status, and machine learning to predict cytomegalovirus infection status. Summary of the overall study and its limitations: Most TCR sequences were seen in very few donors, while some public TCRs were found in many individuals. In vitro tests confirmed that a few of the cytomegalovirus-associated TCR beta chains recognize cytomegalovirus antigens. In both the original and validation cohorts, the classifier was reported to diagnose cytomegalovirus status with high specificity and sensitivity. The study listed approximately 150 TCR beta chains as associated with cytomegalovirus. In a later analysis, TCRs clustered in the first cohort were found to also tend to co-occur in the roughly 120 validation repertoires, with approximately 94% of cluster scores above 0. According to the authors, the approach could potentially be generalized to other disease states and immunological phenotypes. All 120 or so repertoires were used to score co-occurrence in the validation cohort in a later analysis, because that analysis had no HLA typing for the cohort.

The donors were included in the validation cohort of 100 to 150 subjects, a group kept apart from the roughly 700-subject first cohort. Library creation used the immunoSEQ multiplex PCR assay. The paper's processing steps were these. A statistical classification framework was developed to diagnose cytomegalovirus status using the catalog of TCR beta chain sequences. TCRdb holds this immuneACCESS table with in-frame rearrangements only. Some clones are missing; in checked studies, unresolved V genes explain under half, and the rest has no known cause. That table is the source of V, J and clone size, and D and trimming were worked out from the DNA. The sample profile shows some 83,000 clones; approximately 93% of them were found once. 2.5% to 3.5% of the sample rests with the top ten. Between the V and J ends, shortened by 6 bases and 0 bases respectively, the junction contains 6 bases. The CDR3 runs 13 residues from the cysteine to the phenylalanine. Of the read, only the CDR3 DNA is kept; its 39 bases are in frame from base 1. The germline V gene encodes CDR1 MNHEY and CDR2 SMNVEV (reference sequence).

Points on this clone: Its antigen is unknown. No quality values exist for individual bases; no much larger clone is one base distant.

This receptor was identified in a woman aged 18-29 years in good health and CMV-seropositive. In this chain, TRBV27 is recombined with TRBJ1-5; no D gene is confidently identified. The sample taken for sequencing was PBMCs. The CDR3 is CASSLLSNQPQHF. The nucleotides are TGTGCCAGCAGCCTTCTTAGCAATCAGCCCCAGCATTTT.